This T cell receptor (beta chain) was identified in a study of OX40 agonist ivuxolimab in advanced cancers. Trimming cost V 0 bases and J 3 bases, with 8 bases left between them. The germline V gene has CDR1 SGHRS and CDR2 YFSETQ. The CDR3 contains 14 residues. Sequencing used immunoSEQ multiplex PCR; TCRdb keeps in-frame clones, though not all of them. Of fewer than 95,000 clones detected, about four fifths appear once; the ten largest clones hold 0.35% to 0.5%. Here the sequenced sample was CD4+ or CD8+ T cells sorted from blood, taken in a trial of the OX40 agonist ivuxolimab. This TCR was sampled from an adult with an advanced solid tumor such as melanoma, head and neck, liver or kidney cancer. The chain employs TRBV5-1 and TRBJ2-3; D remains unclear. The CDR3 DNA is TGCGCCAGCAGCTTGGGAACCACGACAGATACGCAGTATTTT. Its protein is CASSLGTTTDTQYF.